This TCR beta chain was recorded in a study of cytomegalovirus exposure and HLA in healthy donors. Whole-study results and caveats: A later analysis linked 15,000 to 20,000 TCR beta sequences to HLA alleles at 0.05 false discovery rate. In the analysis, some V segments, TRBV6-2 and TRBV6-3 included, were excluded as indistinguishable. Common viral pathogens (according to a later analysis) appeared linked to several of the most significant clusters. The study listed approximately 170 cytomegalovirus-associated TCR beta chains.

This clone was detected once. Its antigen is still unknown. The primer mix had 60 Vbeta and 13 Jbeta primers. Libraries were prepared by immunoSEQ multiplex PCR; TCRdb keeps only in-frame clonotypes and omits some of them. The sample yields about 140,000 clones, over 75% seen once. CDR3 length: 16 amino acids. The V and J ends lost 4 bases and 2 bases, in that order; junction bases with no gene match: 6. Germline V lookup: CDR1 MNHEY, CDR2 SVGAGI. The chain is built from TRBV6-5 and TRBJ2-7, with 12 positions matching TRBD1. Sequencing was carried out using PBMCs. The TCR sequence derives from a man in his fifties or sixties in good health and CMV-seronegative. The CDR3 spells CASSFGTGGSPYEQYF. CDR3 bases: TGTGCCAGCAGTTTTGGGACAGGGGGCTCCCCCTACGAGCAGTACTTC.